This paragraph covers one TCR beta chain sequence. The data stem from a study of T cells of healthy individuals. TCRdb re-called the 5' RACE reads through MiXCR, storing one row per CDR3 protein. The sample lists 85,000 to 100,000 distinct CDR3 sequences; around 17% were seen once. The CDR3 totals 16 residues. Germline CDR1 and CDR2: SGHVS and FQNEAQ. Trimming took 2 bases from V and 9 from J, leaving 20 bases between them. The chain recombines TRBV7-8 with TRBJ1-3; perhaps TRBD1 as D (5 bases). The sequence was obtained from a human donor in good health. The CDR3 here is CASSLMGEAVGTTIYF. In DNA form, the CDR3 reads TGTGCCAGCAGCTTAATGGGGGAGGCGGTCGGTACCACCATATATTTT. Based on the CDR3 plus reference TRBV7-8 and TRBJ1-3, the full variable domain is GAGVSQSPRYKVAKRGQDVALRCDPISGHVSLFWYQQALGQGPEFLTYFQNEAQLDKSGLPSDRFFAERPEGSVSTLKIQRTQQEDSAVYLCASSLMGEAVGTTIYFGEGSWLTVV.